This T cell receptor beta chain was retrieved from a study of cytomegalovirus exposure and HLA in healthy donors. When sampled, the donors appeared nominally healthy, though they likely had unrecorded immune exposures. This clone was seen a few times. Antigen unknown. Primers: 60 Vbeta forward and 13 Jbeta reverse. Per the study methods: Per a later analysis, the number of unique TCR beta chains was some 82 million, of which around 9.9 million were shared. Here immunoSEQ multiplex PCR was the method, and the copy in TCRdb shows in-frame clones only, minus some. V, J and clone size are taken as reported in that table, and D and trimming were inferred from the DNA itself. The sample includes some 120,000 clones, roughly a tenth of them seen just once. Trimming shortened V by 1 base and J by 0 bases, and 7 bases separated the two germline ends. Germline CDR1 is MNHNS and CDR2 is SASEGT. The CDR3 runs 15 residues.

Overall study results and limits: According to an earlier analysis, most TCR beta V segments yielded productive rearrangements about 87% or about 30% of the time. An analysis was carried out later, and it reportedly showed fewer N-insertions in an Asian-associated ancestry cluster than the approximately 610-donor mean.

This clonotype was sampled from a woman between 18 and 29 years old in good health and CMV-seropositive. Sequenced: PBMCs. This rearrangement joins TRBV6-1 to TRBJ2-1; D gene ambiguous. The DNA for the CDR3 is TGTGCCAGCAGTGAAGTTGTCGGCTCCTACAATGAGCAGTTCTTC. Its translation: CASSEVVGSYNEQFF.